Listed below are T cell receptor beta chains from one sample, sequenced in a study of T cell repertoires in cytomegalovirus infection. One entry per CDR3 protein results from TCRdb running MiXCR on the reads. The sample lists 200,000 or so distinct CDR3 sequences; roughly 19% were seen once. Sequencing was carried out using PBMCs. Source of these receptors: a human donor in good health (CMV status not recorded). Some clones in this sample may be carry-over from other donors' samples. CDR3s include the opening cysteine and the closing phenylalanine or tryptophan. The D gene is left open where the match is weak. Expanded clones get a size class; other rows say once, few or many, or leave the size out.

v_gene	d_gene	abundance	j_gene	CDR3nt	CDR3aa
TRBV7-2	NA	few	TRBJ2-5	TGTGCCAGCAGCTCCTACGTGTCCTCGGAGACCCAGTACTTC	CASSSYVSSETQYF
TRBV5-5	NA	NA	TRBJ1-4	TGTGCCAGCAGCCGAGTCGAAAAACTGTTTTTT	CASSRVEKLFF
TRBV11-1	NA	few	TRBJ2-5	TGTGCCAGCAGCTTACCCCGGACAGTCCGGGGGGAGACCCAGTACTTC	CASSLPRTVRGETQYF
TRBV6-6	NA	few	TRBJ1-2	TGTGCCAGCAGCTCGGCGGTGGGCGGCTACACCTTC	CASSSAVGGYTF
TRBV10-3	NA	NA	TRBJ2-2	TGTGCCATCAGCCCACGGGACACCTTCACCGGGGAGCTGTTTTTT	CAISPRDTFTGELFF
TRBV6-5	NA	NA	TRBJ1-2	TGTGCCAGCAACAACCGGGGGGGTTGGTCCTATGGCTACACCTTC	CASNNRGGWSYGYTF
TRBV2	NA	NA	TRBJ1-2	TGTGCCAGCAGCATGACTGGTGGCTACACCTTC	CASSMTGGYTF
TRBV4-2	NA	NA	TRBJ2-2	TGTGCCAGCAGCCAAGAAGGGGCAGGTGGTTCGGGGGCCCATAACACCGGGGAGCTGTTTTTT	CASSQEGAGGSGAHNTGELFF
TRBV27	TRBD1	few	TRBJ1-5	TGTGCCAGCAGTTTAGGGACAGGGGGAGATCAGCCCCAGCATTTT	CASSLGTGGDQPQHF
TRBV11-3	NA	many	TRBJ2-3	TGTGCCAGCAGCTTAGGAAGGGCAGATACGCAGTATTTT	CASSLGRADTQYF
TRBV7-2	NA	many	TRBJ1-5	TGTGCCAGCAGCCCCGCCGGCCCTCACCCATTACCCCAGCATTTT	CASSPAGPHPLPQHF
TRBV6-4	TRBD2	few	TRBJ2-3	TGTGCCAGCAGTGTGGGACTAGCGGGGAAACCCACAGATACGCAGTATTTT	CASSVGLAGKPTDTQYF
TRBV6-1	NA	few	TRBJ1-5	TGTGCCAGCAGTGAAGGGGACGGGAATCAGCCCCAGCATTTT	CASSEGDGNQPQHF
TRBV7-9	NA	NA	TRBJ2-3	TGTGCCAGCAGCGACGGGGCTTACACAGATACGCAGTATTTT	CASSDGAYTDTQYF
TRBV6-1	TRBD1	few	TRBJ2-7	TGTGCCAGCAGTGAACGTTGGGACAGTAACTACGAGCAGTACTTC	CASSERWDSNYEQYF
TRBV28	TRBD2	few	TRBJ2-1	TGTGCCATCCGTAGCGGGAGGTCCTACAATGAGCAGTTCTTC	CAIRSGRSYNEQFF
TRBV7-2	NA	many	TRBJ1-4	TGTGCCAGCAGCTTAGTTCGAGCGCCCGGGATTAACCCAACTAATGAAAAACTGTTTTTT	CASSLVRAPGINPTNEKLFF
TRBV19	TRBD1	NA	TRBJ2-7	TGTGCCAGTAGAGGGACAGACGGCCCTTTTGGCGACGAGCAGTACTTC	CASRGTDGPFGDEQYF
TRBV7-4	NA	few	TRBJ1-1	TGTGCCAGCAGCTTAGCTTTTGGCACTGAAGCTTTCTTT	CASSLAFGTEAFF
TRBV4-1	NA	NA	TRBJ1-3	TGTGCCAGCAGCCAAGGCCCTGAGCACACCATATATTTT	CASSQGPEHTIYF
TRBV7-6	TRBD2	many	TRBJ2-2	TGTGCCAGCAGCTACCCATCGGGACTAGCGGGAACAGGGGAGCTGTTTTTT	CASSYPSGLAGTGELFF
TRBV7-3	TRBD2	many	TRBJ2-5	TGTGCCAGCAGCTCACTAGCGCAAGAGACCCAGTACTTC	CASSSLAQETQYF
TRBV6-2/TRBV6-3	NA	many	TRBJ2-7	TGTGCCACATCATTACGCTTCGAGCAGTACTTC	CATSLRFEQYF
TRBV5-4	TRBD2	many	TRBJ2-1	TGTGCCAGCAGCCAGGGACTAGCCTATGAGCAGTTCTTC	CASSQGLAYEQFF
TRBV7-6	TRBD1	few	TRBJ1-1	TGTGCCAGCAGCTCCGGGGACAGGGCCTCCACTGAAGCTTTCTTT	CASSSGDRASTEAFF
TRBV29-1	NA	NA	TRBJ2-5	TGCAGCGTTGAAGTTTTAGTAGGGGAGACCCAGTACTTC	CSVEVLVGETQYF
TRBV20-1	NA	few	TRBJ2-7	TGCAGTGCTAGAGTGGGGTCCGACCACTACGAGCAGTACTTC	CSARVGSDHYEQYF
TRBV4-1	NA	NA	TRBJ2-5	TGCGCCAGCAGCACCGACAGGACAGAGACCCAGTACTTC	CASSTDRTETQYF
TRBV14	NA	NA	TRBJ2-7	TGTGCCAGCAGCCTCCTCGCGGGCGTCTCCTACGAGCAGTACTTC	CASSLLAGVSYEQYF
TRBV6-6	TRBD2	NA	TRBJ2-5	TGTGCCAGCTGGACTAGCGGGAGACAACAAGAGACCCAGTACTTC	CASWTSGRQQETQYF